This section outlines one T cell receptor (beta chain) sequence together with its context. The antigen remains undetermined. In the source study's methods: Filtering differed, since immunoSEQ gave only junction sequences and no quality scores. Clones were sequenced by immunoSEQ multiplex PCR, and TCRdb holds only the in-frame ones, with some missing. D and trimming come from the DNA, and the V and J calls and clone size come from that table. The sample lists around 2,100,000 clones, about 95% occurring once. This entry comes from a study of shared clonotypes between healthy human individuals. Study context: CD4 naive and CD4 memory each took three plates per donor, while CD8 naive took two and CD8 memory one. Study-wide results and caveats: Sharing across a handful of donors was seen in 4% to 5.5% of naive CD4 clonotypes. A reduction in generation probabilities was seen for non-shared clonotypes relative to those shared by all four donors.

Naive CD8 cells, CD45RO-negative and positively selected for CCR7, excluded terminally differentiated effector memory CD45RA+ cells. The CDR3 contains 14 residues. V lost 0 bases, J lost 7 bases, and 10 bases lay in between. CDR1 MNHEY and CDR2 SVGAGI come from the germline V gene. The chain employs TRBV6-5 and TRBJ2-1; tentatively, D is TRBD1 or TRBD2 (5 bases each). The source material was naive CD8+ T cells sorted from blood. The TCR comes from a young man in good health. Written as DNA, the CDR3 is TGTGCCAGCAGTTACTCGGGGGTATTGAATGAGCAGTTCTTC. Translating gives CASSYSGVLNEQFF.